The clone carrying this T cell receptor beta chain has a handful of counts. What it binds is not known. This CDR3 comprises 14 residues. Germline V gene sequence: CDR1 LNHDA, CDR2 SQIVND (reference sequence). Germline trimming cut 7 bases from V and 4 bases from J; bases unmatched to any gene: 9. The entry originates in a study of T cell responses to AZD1222 COVID-19 vaccine. TCRdb's table, derived via immunoSEQ multiplex PCR, lists solely in-frame clones and lacks some. Among more than 100,000 clones, around nine tenths were seen once, and the ten largest hold about 1.2%. Study-level findings and limits: Clonal diversity may have been underestimated in mostly white British donors. Researchers report vaccine-associated CD4 TCRs spanning spike, with dominance at 160-218 and 743-854.

This sequence joins TRBV19 and TRBJ1-2, with 7 positions matching TRBD1. The sequence was obtained from an adult in good health. Sequenced material: peripheral blood, taken on day 0 of AZD1222 vaccination. DNA of the CDR3: TGTGCCAGTACGGGGACAGTTATTTCCTATGGCTACACCTTC. Its protein product is CASTGTVISYGYTF.